These 23 T cell receptor beta chains were all obtained from the same sample, sequenced in a study of cytomegalovirus exposure and HLA in healthy donors. With 60 Vbeta and 13 Jbeta primers, the PCR was carried out. The data were produced by immunoSEQ multiplex PCR, yet TCRdb's version contains in-frame clones alone and is incomplete. The sample holds about 130,000 clones. Sequencing was performed on PBMCs. These receptors were obtained from a woman aged 40 to 50 in good health and CMV-seronegative.

The chain uses TRBV18 and TRBJ2-5; D remains unclear. This CDR3 is built from 13 residues. V was shortened by 2 bases and J by 5 bases, with 9 bases between the two germline ends. The V gene's germline CDR1 is KGHSH and CDR2 LQKENI. The CDR3 here is CASSPILEETQYF. In nucleotides, the CDR3 is TGTGCCAGCTCACCAATTCTGGAGGAGACCCAGTACTTC. The whole variable domain, remainder taken from reference TRBV18 and TRBJ2-5, is NAGVMQNPRHLVRRRGQEARLRCSPMKGHSHVYWYRQLPEEGLKFMVYLQKENIIDESGMPKERFSAEFPKEGPSILRIQQVVRGDSAAYFCASSPILEETQYFGPGTRLLVL.

DNA of the CDR3: TGTGCCAGCAGCTTGGGGACAGGGATTAATGAAAAACTGTTTTTT. This codes for CASSLGTGINEKLFF. The chain employs TRBV5-4 and TRBJ1-4; TRBD1 matches 8 bases. The length of the CDR3 is 15 residues. V gave up 0 bases and J gave up 4 bases; unmatched junction bases: 2. Per the germline V gene, CDR1 is SGHNT and CDR2 is YYREEE (reference sequence).

V is TRBV7-9 and J is TRBJ2-5, with D perhaps TRBD2 (5 bases). V gave up 5 bases and J gave up 4 bases, with 17 bases separating them. The CDR3 has 15 amino acids. The germline V gene encodes CDR1 SEHNR and CDR2 FQNEAQ (reference sequence). CDR3 DNA: TGTGCCAGCAGCCGAACCTTAGAGGCGGGAGAGACCCAGTACTTC. Residues: CASSRTLEAGETQYF.

The rearrangement links TRBV5-1 to TRBJ2-1; a possible D gene is TRBD1 (6 bases). CDR3 length: 18 residues. Germline assignment: CDR1 SGHRS and CDR2 YFSETQ. V gave up 0 bases and J gave up 4 bases, with 20 bases separating them. The CDR3 region is CASSLDNQGSNLYNEQFF. CDR3 DNA sequence: TGCGCCAGCAGCTTGGACAATCAGGGGAGTAATTTGTACAATGAGCAGTTCTTC.

The gene calls are TRBV10-2 and TRBJ2-1, with 8 bases fitting TRBD2. From germline, CDR1 is WSHSY and CDR2 SAAADI. V lost 8 bases, J lost 9 bases, and 15 bases stayed unmatched. The CDR3 totals 15 residues. DNA of the CDR3: TGCGCCAGCTCCGCCGAAGCGGGGGTATTGGCTGAGCAGTTCTTC. Amino acids: CASSAEAGVLAEQFF.

The gene calls are TRBV9 and TRBJ1-1; D remains unclear. This CDR3 is 12 amino acids long. V was shortened by 4 bases and J by 5 bases, with 9 bases between the two germline ends. Germline CDR1 is SGDLS and CDR2 is YYNGEE. The CDR3 spells CASSNGETEAFF. CDR3 DNA: TGTGCCAGCAGCAACGGGGAGACTGAAGCTTTCTTT.

Written as DNA, the CDR3 is TGTGCCAGCAGCCACCGGGACAGGGGGCAAGAAGCTTTCTTT. It encodes CASSHRDRGQEAFF. The chain links TRBV6-6 to TRBJ1-1; 12 bases map to TRBD1. There are 14 residues in the CDR3. The ends lost 6 bases at V and 8 bases at J; junction bases unmatched: 7. CDR1 and CDR2 from the germline V gene are MNHNY and SVGAGI (reference sequence).

This chain links TRBV18 with TRBJ1-1; D not resolved. The ends were cut back, 3 bases at V and 1 base at J, with 9 bases in the middle. The CDR3 consists of 14 residues. Germline V gives CDR1 KGHSH, CDR2 LQKENI. The CDR3 loop reads CASSPPGRNTEAFF. CDR3 DNA: TGTGCCAGCTCACCTCCCGGGAGGAACACTGAAGCTTTCTTT.

The CDR3 is CASSVDWSNQPQHF. The CDR3 DNA reads TGTGCCAGCAGCGTAGACTGGAGCAATCAGCCCCAGCATTTT. The chain is built from TRBV9 and TRBJ1-5; no clear D gene. This CDR3 contains 14 residues. Germline V gene data show CDR1 as SGDLS and CDR2 as YYNGEE. The V end was cut by 0 bases, the J end by 1 base, with 5 bases between.

The genes are TRBV19 and TRBJ1-1, with D hard to call. V lost 6 bases and J lost 0, with 11 bases in between. The CDR3 extends over 14 amino acids. Germline V gene lookup returns CDR1 LNHDA and CDR2 SQIVND (reference sequence). This CDR3 reads CASRERELNTEAFF. CDR3 nucleotide sequence: TGTGCCAGTAGGGAAAGGGAGTTGAACACTGAAGCTTTCTTT.

The rearrangement joins TRBV18 to TRBJ2-1, with 10 bases fitting TRBD2. Germline values: CDR1 KGHSH, CDR2 LQKENI. V trimming: 7 bases; J trimming: 0 bases; junction bases outside the gene matches: 0. The CDR3 is 14 residues long. The CDR3 DNA reads TGTGCCAGCTTAGCGGGGGGCTCCTACAATGAGCAGTTCTTC. Amino acid sequence: CASLAGGSYNEQFF.

The chain links TRBV2 to TRBJ1-5, with TRBD1 matching over 7 bases. Germline V gene data show CDR1 as SNHLY and CDR2 as FYNNEI. The CDR3 consists of 13 residues. Trimming at V came to 5 bases and at J to 7 bases, leaving 5 bases not matched to a gene. CDR3 nucleotides: TGTGCCAGCAGTCCCGACAGGGACCAGCCCCAGCATTTT. Protein product: CASSPDRDQPQHF. Full variable domain (remainder filled in from reference TRBV2 and TRBJ1-5): EPEVTQTPSHQVTQMGQEVILRCVPISNHLYFYWYRQILGQKVEFLVSFYNNEISEKSEIFDDQFSVERPDGSNFTLKIRSTKLEDSAMYFCASSPDRDQPQHFGDGTRLSIL.

This chain links TRBV7-8 with TRBJ2-7; tentatively, D is TRBD2 (6 bases). V was pared by 5 bases and J by 6 bases, with 17 bases between. Germline V gene data show CDR1 as SGHVS and CDR2 as FQNEAQ. The CDR3 runs to 14 residues. The CDR3 protein is CASSAGRTLGEQYF. The CDR3 nucleotides read TGTGCCAGCAGCGCGGGACGGACCCTGGGCGAGCAGTACTTC.

Concerning this clone itself: Germline is not matched at one junction end, which may reflect a read error. This sample also contains other DNA sequences that code for the same CDR3. The chain joins TRBV6-5 to TRBJ1-3; unclear D gene. Germline loops: CDR1 MNHEY, CDR2 SVGAGI. The CDR3 spans 13 residues. The CDR3 nucleotides are TGCGCCAGCTTACAGAGCTCTGGAAACACCATATATTTT. This codes for CASLQSSGNTIYF.

The chain carries TRBV2 and TRBJ2-7; D might be TRBD1 (6 bases). V was clipped by 7 bases and J by 2 bases, with 9 bases between them. This CDR3 contains 12 residues. Germline V gene data show CDR1 as SNHLY and CDR2 as FYNNEI. The CDR3 DNA is TGTGCCAGCAAGAGGGGGACCTACGAGCAGTACTTC. It encodes CASKRGTYEQYF.

Here the CDR3 reads CASRAGNYGYTF. The CDR3, as DNA: TGTGCCAGCAGAGCAGGGAACTATGGCTACACCTTC. V usage is TRBV27 and J usage is TRBJ1-2; a possible D gene is TRBD1 (5 bases). CDR1 is MNHEY and CDR2 is SMNVEV in the germline V gene (reference sequence). Trimming took 6 bases from V and 2 from J, leaving 7 bases between them. This CDR3 spans 12 amino acids.

The rearrangement joins TRBV4-2 to TRBJ1-6, with D unresolved. V lost 0 bases to trimming and J lost 10 bases, with 16 bases between them. The CDR3 covers 16 residues. Germline CDR1 reads LGHNA; CDR2 reads YNFKEQ. CDR3: CASSQEGLEPGSPLHF. CDR3 DNA sequence: TGTGCCAGCAGCCAAGAGGGTCTGGAGCCCGGGTCACCCCTCCACTTT.

The chain uses TRBV5-6 and TRBJ1-6; 7 bases map to TRBD1. The ends lost 4 bases at V and 6 bases at J; junction bases unmatched: 10. The CDR3 sequence is 16 residues long. CDR1 is SGHDT and CDR2 is YYEEEE in the germline V gene. As DNA, the CDR3 is TGTGCCAGCAGCCCCTCCGGGACAGCCATTAATTCACCCCTCCACTTT. Protein: CASSPSGTAINSPLHF.

This chain joins TRBV27 and TRBJ1-1; D is possibly TRBD1 (5 bases). CDR1 MNHEY and CDR2 SMNVEV come from the germline V gene (reference sequence). The CDR3 runs to 15 residues. Trimming took off 3 bases at V and 5 bases at J, with 16 bases between the two ends. The DNA for the CDR3 is TGTGCCAGCAGTTTCTTCGAGGGGAGGCGAACTGAAGCTTTCTTT. It encodes CASSFFEGRRTEAFF.

With respect to this clone: The identical CDR3 is also encoded by other nucleotide sequences in the sample. This chain connects TRBV5-1 to TRBJ2-1, with D possibly being TRBD2 (6 bases). Trimming stripped 0 bases from V and 0 bases from J, with 7 bases between. The CDR3 loop spans 15 amino acids. Germline CDR1 is SGHRS and CDR2 is YFSETQ. CDR3 DNA sequence: TGCGCCAGCAGCTTGGCCGGGAGCTCCTACAATGAGCAGTTCTTC. Translation: CASSLAGSSYNEQFF. The whole variable domain, remainder taken from reference TRBV5-1 and TRBJ2-1, is KAGVTQTPRYLIKTRGQQVTLSCSPISGHRSVSWYQQTPGQGLQFLFEYFSETQRNKGNFPGRFSGRQFSNSRSEMNVSTLELGDSALYLCASSLAGSSYNEQFFGPGTRLTVL.

The chain links TRBV6-1 to TRBJ2-5; no reliable D call. The assigned J gene may be wrong: the sequence end matches TRBJ2-7 better. Looked up from germline, CDR1 is MNHNS and CDR2 is SASEGT. The CDR3 is 12 amino acids. The CDR3 bases are TGTGCCAGCAGTGAAGCGCTAACCGAGCAGTACTTC. Translation gives CASSEALTEQYF.

The rearrangement joins TRBV6-6 to TRBJ1-1; possibly TRBD1 for D (5 bases). Germline lookup yields CDR1 MNHNY and CDR2 SVGAGI (reference sequence). The CDR3 has 15 amino acids. V lost 2 bases and J 0 bases, leaving 10 bases between the germline ends. The CDR3 DNA sequence: TGTGCCAGCAGTTACCAGGACACCTTGAACACTGAAGCTTTCTTT. Translating gives CASSYQDTLNTEAFF.

The chain recombines TRBV27 with TRBJ1-6; D uncertain. Germline V gene sequence: CDR1 MNHEY, CDR2 SMNVEV (reference sequence). The germline V and J ends were trimmed by 2 bases and 6 bases, with 5 bases remaining between them. CDR3 length: 13 amino acids. The CDR3: CASSLGRNSPLHF. The CDR3 bases are TGTGCCAGCAGTTTAGGCCGTAATTCACCCCTCCACTTT.